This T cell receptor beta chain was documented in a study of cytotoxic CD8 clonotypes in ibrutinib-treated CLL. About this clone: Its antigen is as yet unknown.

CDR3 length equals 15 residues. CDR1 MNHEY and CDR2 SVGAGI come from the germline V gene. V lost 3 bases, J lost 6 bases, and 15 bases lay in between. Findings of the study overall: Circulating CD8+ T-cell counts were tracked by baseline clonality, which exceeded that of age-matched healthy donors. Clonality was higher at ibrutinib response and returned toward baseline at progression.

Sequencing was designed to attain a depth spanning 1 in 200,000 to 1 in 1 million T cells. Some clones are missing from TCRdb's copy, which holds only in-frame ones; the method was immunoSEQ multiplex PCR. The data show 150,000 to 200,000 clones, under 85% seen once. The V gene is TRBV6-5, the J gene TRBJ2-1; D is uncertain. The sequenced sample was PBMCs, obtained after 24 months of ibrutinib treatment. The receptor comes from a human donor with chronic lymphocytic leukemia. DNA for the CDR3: TGTGCCAGCAGTTATAAGAGCTGGAACGGCAATGAGCAGTTCTTC. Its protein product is CASSYKSWNGNEQFF.